The TCR beta chain under discussion was sequenced for a study of shared clonotypes between healthy human individuals. Study-wide points: Naive subsets usually exceeded memory subsets in estimated richness.

Details on this clone: Antigen unknown.

TCRdb's table, derived via immunoSEQ multiplex PCR, lists solely in-frame clones and lacks some. Of some 580,000 clones in the sample, about 96% were seen once. This sequence was found in a woman aged 30 to 39 in good health. The specimen was naive CD4+ T cells sorted from blood. Subset indicated: CD45RA+ positively selected.

The CDR3 spells CASSLIPTPEVGAEAFF. Written as DNA, the CDR3 is TGTGCCAGCAGCTTAATTCCGACACCCGAGGTTGGGGCTGAAGCTTTCTTT. This chain links TRBV7-9 with TRBJ1-1; D is unresolved. There are 17 residues in the CDR3. V was pared by 2 bases and J by 6 bases, with 22 bases between. Germline CDR1 SEHNR, CDR2 FQNEAQ (reference sequence).